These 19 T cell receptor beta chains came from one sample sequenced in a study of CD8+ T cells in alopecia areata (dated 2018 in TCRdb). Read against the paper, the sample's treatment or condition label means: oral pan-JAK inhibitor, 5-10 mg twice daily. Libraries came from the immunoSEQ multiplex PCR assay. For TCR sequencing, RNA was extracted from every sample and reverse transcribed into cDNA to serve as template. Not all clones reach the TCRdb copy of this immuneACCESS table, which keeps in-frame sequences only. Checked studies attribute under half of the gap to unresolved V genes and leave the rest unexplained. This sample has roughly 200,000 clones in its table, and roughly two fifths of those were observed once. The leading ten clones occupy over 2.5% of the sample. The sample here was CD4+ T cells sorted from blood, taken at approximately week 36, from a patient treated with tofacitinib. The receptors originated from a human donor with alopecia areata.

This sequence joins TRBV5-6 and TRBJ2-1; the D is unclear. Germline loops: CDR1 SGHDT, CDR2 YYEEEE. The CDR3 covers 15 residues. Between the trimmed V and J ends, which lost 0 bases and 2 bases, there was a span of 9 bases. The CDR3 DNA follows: TGTGCCAGCAGCTTGGCGATAGCAGCCTACAATGAGCAGTTCTTC. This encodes CASSLAIAAYNEQFF.

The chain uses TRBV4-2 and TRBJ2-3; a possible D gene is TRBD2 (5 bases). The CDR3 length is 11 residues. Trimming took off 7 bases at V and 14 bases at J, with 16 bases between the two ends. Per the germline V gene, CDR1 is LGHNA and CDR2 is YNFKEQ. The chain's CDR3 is CASISEGRWYF. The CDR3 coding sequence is TGTGCCAGCATCTCTGAGGGCCGTTGGTATTTT.

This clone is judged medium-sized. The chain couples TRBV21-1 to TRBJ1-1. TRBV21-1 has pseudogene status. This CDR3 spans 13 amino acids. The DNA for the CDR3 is TGTGCCAGCAGCAAAGTGGCGCACACTGAAGCTTTCTTT. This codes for CASSKVAHTEAFF.

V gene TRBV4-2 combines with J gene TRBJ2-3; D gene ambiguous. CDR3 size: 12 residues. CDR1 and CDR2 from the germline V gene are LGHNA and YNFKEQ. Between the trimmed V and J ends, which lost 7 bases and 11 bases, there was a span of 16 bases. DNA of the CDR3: TGTGCCAGCACCCTGTCTACCGACCTGCAGTATTTT. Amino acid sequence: CASTLSTDLQYF.

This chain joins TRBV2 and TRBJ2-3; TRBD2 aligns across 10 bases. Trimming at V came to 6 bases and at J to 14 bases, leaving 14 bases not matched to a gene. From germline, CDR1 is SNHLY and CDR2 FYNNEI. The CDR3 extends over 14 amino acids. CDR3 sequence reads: CASSEREGRPSTYF. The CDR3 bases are TGTGCCAGCAGCGAGCGGGAGGGCCGACCCAGTACGTATTTT.

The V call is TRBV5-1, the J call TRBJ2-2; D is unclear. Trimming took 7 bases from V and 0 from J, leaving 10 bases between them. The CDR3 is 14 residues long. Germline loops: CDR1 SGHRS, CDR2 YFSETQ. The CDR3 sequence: CASLGPSNTGELFF. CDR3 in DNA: TGCGCCAGCCTCGGGCCATCGAACACCGGGGAGCTGTTTTTT.

In DNA, the CDR3 is TGCGCCAGCAGCTTGGAGGTCTCAGGGTTGACTGAAGCTTTCTTT. This gives the protein CASSLEVSGLTEAFF. This chain joins TRBV5-1 and TRBJ1-1, with D possibly matching TRBD1 (5 bases). Germline CDR1 reads SGHRS; CDR2 reads YFSETQ. The CDR3 extends over 15 amino acids. The germline V and J ends were trimmed by 0 bases and 5 bases, with 14 bases remaining between them.

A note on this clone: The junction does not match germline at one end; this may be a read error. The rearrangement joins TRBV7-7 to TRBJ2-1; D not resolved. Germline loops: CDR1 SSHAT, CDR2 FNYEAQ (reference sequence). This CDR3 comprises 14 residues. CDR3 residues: CASSETDGKGEQFF. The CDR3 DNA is TGTGCTAGCAGCGAAACGGACGGAAAGGGTGAGCAGTTCTTC.

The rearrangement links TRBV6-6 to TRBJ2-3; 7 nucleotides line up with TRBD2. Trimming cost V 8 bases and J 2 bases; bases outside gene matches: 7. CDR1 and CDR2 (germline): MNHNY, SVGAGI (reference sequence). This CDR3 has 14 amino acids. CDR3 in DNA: TGTGCCAGCGTGAGGACTAGGGCCACAGATACGCAGTATTTT. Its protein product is CASVRTRATDTQYF.

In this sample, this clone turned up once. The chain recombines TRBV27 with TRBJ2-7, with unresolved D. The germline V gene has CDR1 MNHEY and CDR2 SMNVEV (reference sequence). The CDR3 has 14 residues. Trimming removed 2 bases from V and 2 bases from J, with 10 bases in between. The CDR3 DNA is TGTGCCAGCAGTTTAAAGGGCGAGGCCTACGAGCAGTACTTC. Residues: CASSLKGEAYEQYF.

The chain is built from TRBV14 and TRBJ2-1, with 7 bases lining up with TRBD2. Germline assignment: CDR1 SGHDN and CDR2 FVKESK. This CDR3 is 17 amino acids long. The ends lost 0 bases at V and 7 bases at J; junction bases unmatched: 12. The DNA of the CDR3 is TGTGCCAGCAGCCAAGAGAAATTTGGCGGGAGTCGAAATGAGCAGTTCTTC. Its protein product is CASSQEKFGGSRNEQFF.

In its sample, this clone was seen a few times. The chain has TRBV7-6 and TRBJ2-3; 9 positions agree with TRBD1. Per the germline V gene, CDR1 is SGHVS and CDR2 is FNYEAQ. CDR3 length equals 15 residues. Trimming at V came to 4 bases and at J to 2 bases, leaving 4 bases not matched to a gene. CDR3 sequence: CASSSTGGLTDTQYF. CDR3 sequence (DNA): TGTGCCAGCAGCTCCACAGGGGGCCTCACAGATACGCAGTATTTT.

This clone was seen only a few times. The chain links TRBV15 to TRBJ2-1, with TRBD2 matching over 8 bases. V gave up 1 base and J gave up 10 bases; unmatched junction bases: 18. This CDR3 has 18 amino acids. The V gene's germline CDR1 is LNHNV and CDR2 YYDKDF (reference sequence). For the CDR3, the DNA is TGTGCCACCAGCAGAGTTGGTGGCGCGGGAGGACTCTTTGAGGAGCAGTTCTTC. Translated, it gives CATSRVGGAGGLFEEQFF.

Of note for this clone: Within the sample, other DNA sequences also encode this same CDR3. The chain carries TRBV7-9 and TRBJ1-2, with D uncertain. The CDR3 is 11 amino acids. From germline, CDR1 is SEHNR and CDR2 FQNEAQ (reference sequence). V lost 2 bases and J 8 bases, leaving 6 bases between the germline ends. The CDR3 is CASSLSGGYTF. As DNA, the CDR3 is TGTGCCAGCAGCTTATCGGGCGGCTACACCTTC.

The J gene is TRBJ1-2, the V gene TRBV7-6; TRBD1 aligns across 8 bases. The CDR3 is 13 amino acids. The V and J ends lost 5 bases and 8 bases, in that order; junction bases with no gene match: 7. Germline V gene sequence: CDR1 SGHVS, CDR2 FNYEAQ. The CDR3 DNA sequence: TGTGCCAGCAGCATCCAGGGGGCTCAAGGCTACACCTTC. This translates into CASSIQGAQGYTF. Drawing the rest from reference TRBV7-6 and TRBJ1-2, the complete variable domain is GAGVSQSPRYKVTKRGQDVALRCDPISGHVSLYWYRQALGQGPEFLTYFNYEAQQDKSGLPNDRFSAERPEGSISTLTIQRTEQRDSAMYRCASSIQGAQGYTFGSGTRLTVV.

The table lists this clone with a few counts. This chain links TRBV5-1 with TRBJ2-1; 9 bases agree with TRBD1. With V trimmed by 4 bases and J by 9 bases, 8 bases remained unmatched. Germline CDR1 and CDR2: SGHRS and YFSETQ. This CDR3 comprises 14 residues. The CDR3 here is CASSPGTGKGEQFF. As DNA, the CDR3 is TGCGCCAGCAGCCCCGGGACAGGGAAGGGTGAGCAGTTCTTC.

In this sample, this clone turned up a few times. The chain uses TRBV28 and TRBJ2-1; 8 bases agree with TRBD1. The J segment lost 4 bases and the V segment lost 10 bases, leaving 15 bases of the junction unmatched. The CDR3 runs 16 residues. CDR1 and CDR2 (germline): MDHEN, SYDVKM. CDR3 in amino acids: CATIVPQGASYNEQFF. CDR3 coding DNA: TGTGCCACCATTGTCCCTCAGGGGGCCTCGTACAATGAGCAGTTCTTC. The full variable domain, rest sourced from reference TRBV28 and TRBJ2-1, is DVKVTQSSRYLVKRTGEKVFLECVQDMDHENMFWYRQDPGLGLRLIYFSYDVKMKEKGDIPEGYSVSREKKERFSLILESASTNQTSMYLCATIVPQGASYNEQFFGPGTRLTVL.

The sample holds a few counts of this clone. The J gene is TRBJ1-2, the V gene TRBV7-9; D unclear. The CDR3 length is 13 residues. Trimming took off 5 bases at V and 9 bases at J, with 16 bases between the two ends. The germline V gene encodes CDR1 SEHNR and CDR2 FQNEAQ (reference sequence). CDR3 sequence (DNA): TGTGCCAGCAGCACCTGGACGTCCTACCGCTACACCTTC. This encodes CASSTWTSYRYTF.

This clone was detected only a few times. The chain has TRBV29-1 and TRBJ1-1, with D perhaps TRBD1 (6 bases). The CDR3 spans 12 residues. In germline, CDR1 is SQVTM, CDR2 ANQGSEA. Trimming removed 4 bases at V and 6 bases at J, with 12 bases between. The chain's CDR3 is CSVVSGAPEAFF. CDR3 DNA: TGCAGCGTTGTATCGGGGGCACCTGAAGCTTTCTTT.